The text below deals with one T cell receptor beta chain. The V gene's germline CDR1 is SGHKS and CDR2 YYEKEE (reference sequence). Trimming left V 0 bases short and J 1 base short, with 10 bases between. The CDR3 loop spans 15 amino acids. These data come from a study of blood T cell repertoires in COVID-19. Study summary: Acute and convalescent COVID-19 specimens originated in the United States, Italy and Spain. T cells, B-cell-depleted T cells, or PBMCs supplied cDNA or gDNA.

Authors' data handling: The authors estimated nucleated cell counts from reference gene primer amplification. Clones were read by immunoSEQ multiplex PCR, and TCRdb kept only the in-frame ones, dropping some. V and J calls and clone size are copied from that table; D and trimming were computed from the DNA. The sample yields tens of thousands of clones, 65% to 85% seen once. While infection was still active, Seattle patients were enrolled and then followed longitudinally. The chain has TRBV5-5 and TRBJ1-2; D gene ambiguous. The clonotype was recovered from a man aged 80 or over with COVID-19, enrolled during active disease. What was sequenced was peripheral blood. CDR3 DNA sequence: TGTGCCAGCAGCTTGGGTGTAGGAGGTAACTATGGCTACACCTTC. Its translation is CASSLGVGGNYGYTF.